One and the same sample provided the 22 T cell receptor beta chains below, sequenced in a study of blood T cell repertoires in COVID-19. Repertoires were generated with immunoSEQ multiplex PCR, while TCRdb's copy carries only in-frame clones and drops some. The table includes about 440,000 clones, approximately 88% detected once. Material: peripheral blood. These receptors all come from a woman aged 45-60 years with COVID-19, enrolled during active disease.

The chain's CDR3 is CASSVGPGSYNSPLHF. DNA for the CDR3: TGTGCCAGCAGCGTGGGCCCGGGGTCCTATAATTCACCCCTCCACTTT. This rearrangement joins TRBV7-9 to TRBJ1-6, with D uncertain. This CDR3 has 16 residues. Germline CDR1 is SEHNR and CDR2 is FQNEAQ (reference sequence). V shed 5 bases and J shed 1 base, with 12 bases lying between them. Looking up the rest from reference TRBV7-9 and TRBJ1-6 gives the full variable domain: DTGVSQNPRHKITKRGQNVTFRCDPISEHNRLYWYRQTLGQGPEFLTYFQNEAQLEKSRLLSDRFSAERPKGSFSTLEIQRTEQGDSAMYLCASSVGPGSYNSPLHFGNGTRLTVT.

The rearrangement links TRBV7-3 to TRBJ1-2, with a tentative D call TRBD1 (6 bases). Germline V lookup: CDR1 SGHTA, CDR2 FQGTGA. Trimming left V 5 bases short and J 8 bases short, with 15 bases between. The CDR3 spans 13 residues. The CDR3 region has the DNA TGTGCCAGCAGCCGGGGGGCCGGCGAGGGCTACACCTTC. It is translated as CASSRGAGEGYTF.

The V gene is TRBV3-1 (or the pseudogene TRBV3-2), the J gene TRBJ2-7, with 9 positions matching TRBD2. This CDR3 is 15 amino acids long. Trimming at V came to 1 base and at J to 6 bases, leaving 7 bases not matched to a gene. Germline V lookup: CDR1 LGHDT, CDR2 YNNKEL (reference sequence). CDR3 coding DNA: TGTGCCAGCAGCCAAGGGCGGGGGGGCCTCCTCGAGCAGTACTTC. This codes for CASSQGRGGLLEQYF.

The chain carries TRBV19 and TRBJ1-1; no reliable D call. The germline V gene encodes CDR1 LNHDA and CDR2 SQIVND (reference sequence). With 5 bases removed from V and 11 bases from J, the gap between germline ends came to 21 bases. There are 14 residues in the CDR3. Here the CDR3 DNA reads TGTGCCAGTAGTCGCCTAGAGGTTGGTGTGGATGCTTTCTTT. Its translation is CASSRLEVGVDAFF.

The V gene is TRBV3-1 (or the pseudogene TRBV3-2), the J gene TRBJ1-1, with D possibly being TRBD1 (5 bases). V dropped 1 base and J dropped 2 bases, with 8 bases sitting between them. The germline gives CDR1 LGHDT, CDR2 YNNKEL (reference sequence). The CDR3 covers 14 residues. This CDR3 is CASSQATGNTEAFF. CDR3 nucleotide sequence: TGTGCCAGCAGCCAAGCCACAGGAAACACTGAAGCTTTCTTT.

V gene TRBV25-1 combines with J gene TRBJ1-1; TRBD1 might be the D (5 bases). The CDR3 spans 14 residues. From germline, CDR1 is MGHDK and CDR2 SYGVNS. With 4 bases removed from V and 4 bases from J, the gap between germline ends came to 13 bases. CDR3: CASSVPGDSTEAFF. The CDR3 nucleotides are TGTGCCAGCAGTGTACCGGGAGACAGCACTGAAGCTTTCTTT. Drawing the rest from reference TRBV25-1 and TRBJ1-1, the complete variable domain is EADIYQTPRYLVIGTGKKITLECSQTMGHDKMYWYQQDPGMELHLIHYSYGVNSTEKGDLSSESTVSRIRTEHFPLTLESARPSHTSQYLCASSVPGDSTEAFFGQGTRLTVV.

The rearrangement links TRBV11-2 to TRBJ1-2, with 8 bases identical to TRBD1. With 4 bases clipped from V and 3 bases from J, the junction kept 4 bases outside the gene matches. CDR3 length: 14 amino acids. CDR1 is SGHAT and CDR2 is FQNNGV in the germline V gene. This CDR3 reads CASSSQGADYGYTF. CDR3 in DNA: TGTGCCAGCAGCTCGCAGGGGGCTGACTATGGCTACACCTTC. Combining the CDR3 with reference TRBV11-2 and TRBJ1-2 gives the whole variable domain EAGVAQSPRYKIIEKRQSVAFWCNPISGHATLYWYQQILGQGPKLLIQFQNNGVVDDSQLPKDRFSAERLKGVDSTLKIQPAKLEDSAVYLCASSSQGADYGYTFGSGTRLTVV.

The DNA for the CDR3 is TGTGCCAGCAGCTTGGGGCCTGGTAATTCACCCCTCCACTTT. As protein: CASSLGPGNSPLHF. The chain has TRBV6-4 and TRBJ1-6, with D tentatively TRBD1 (5 bases). Looked up from germline, CDR1 is MRHNA and CDR2 is SNTAGT. Trimming removed 6 bases at V and 6 bases at J, with 12 bases between. The CDR3 spans 14 residues.

This sequence joins TRBV29-1 and TRBJ1-2; a possible D gene is TRBD1 (6 bases). Trimming took off 7 bases at V and 0 bases at J, with 12 bases between the two ends. The CDR3 sequence is 13 residues long. CDR1 and CDR2 from the germline V gene are SQVTM and ANQGSEA. The CDR3 protein is CSAGQPSNYGYTF. The CDR3 DNA reads TGCAGCGCCGGACAGCCCTCTAACTATGGCTACACCTTC.

The chain links TRBV19 to TRBJ1-3; no definite D call. CDR1 and CDR2 from the germline V gene are LNHDA and SQIVND (reference sequence). V gave up 1 base and J gave up 1 base, with 11 bases separating them. The CDR3 sequence is 16 residues long. The CDR3 DNA sequence: TGTGCCAGTAGTATAGCGGCGGAATATTCTGGAAACACCATATATTTT. Its translation is CASSIAAEYSGNTIYF. The variable domain in full, completed from reference TRBV19 and TRBJ1-3, reads DGGITQSPKYLFRKEGQNVTLSCEQNLNHDAMYWYRQDPGQGLRLIYYSQIVNDFQKGDIAEGYSVSREKKESFPLTVTSAQKNPTAFYLCASSIAAEYSGNTIYFGEGSWLTVV.

V and J are TRBV7-8 and TRBJ2-7; the D gene is possibly TRBD1 (5 bases). Trimming left V 1 base short and J 4 bases short, with 11 bases between. This CDR3 has 14 amino acids. Germline CDR1 SGHVS, CDR2 FQNEAQ. The CDR3, as DNA: TGTGCCAGCAGCTTAGGGGTCAGGGCTTACGAGCAGTACTTC. Amino acids: CASSLGVRAYEQYF.

J is TRBJ2-5 and V is TRBV28, with 7 bases matching TRBD1. There are 15 residues in the CDR3. Germline values: CDR1 MDHEN, CDR2 SYDVKM. Losses at the gene ends were 5 bases for V and 5 bases for J; bases not matched to a gene: 11. The CDR3 spells CASSAPGQRRETQYF. The CDR3 bases are TGTGCCAGCAGTGCCCCGGGACAGAGGAGGGAGACCCAGTACTTC.

This clone was seen once. V gene TRBV18 combines with J gene TRBJ1-6, with TRBD1 identical over 7 bases. Looked up from germline, CDR1 is KGHSH and CDR2 is LQKENI. This CDR3 spans 14 amino acids. After removal of 4 bases from V and 6 bases from J, the junction contained 3 bases not matched to a gene. CDR3 protein: CASSQDRSNSPLHF. In nucleotides, the CDR3 is TGTGCCAGCTCACAGGACAGGAGTAATTCACCCCTCCACTTT.

The chain is built from TRBV7-6 and TRBJ1-1, with 8 bases aligning to TRBD1. Trimming cost V 2 bases and J 0 bases; bases outside gene matches: 2. The CDR3 length is 15 residues. Looked up from germline, CDR1 is SGHVS and CDR2 is FNYEAQ. CDR3 in amino acids: CASSLSGQVNTEAFF. The CDR3 DNA reads as TGTGCCAGCAGCTTATCGGGACAGGTGAACACTGAAGCTTTCTTT.

This clone appeared a single time. The chain has TRBV27 and TRBJ2-7, with 9 bases matching TRBD1. The CDR3 sequence is 14 residues long. Trimming removed 4 bases from V and 6 bases from J; junction bases left unmatched: 7. The germline V gene has CDR1 MNHEY and CDR2 SMNVEV (reference sequence). The chain's CDR3 is CASSSPPDRGEQYF. In DNA, the CDR3 is TGTGCCAGCAGTTCACCCCCGGACAGGGGCGAGCAGTACTTC.

The V gene is TRBV6-5, the J gene TRBJ1-3; D may be TRBD1 (5 bases). V was trimmed by 8 bases and J by 4 bases, leaving 9 bases between them. The CDR3 is 12 residues long. Germline V gene data show CDR1 as MNHEY and CDR2 as SVGAGI. CDR3 in DNA: TGTGCCAGCGGGACTTACGGAAACACCATATATTTT. Residues: CASGTYGNTIYF.

The chain has TRBV25-1 and TRBJ1-1; a weak D match, TRBD1 (6 bases). Looked up from germline, CDR1 is MGHDK and CDR2 is SYGVNS. The V end was cut by 2 bases, the J end by 11 bases, with 12 bases between. This CDR3 has 12 amino acids. This CDR3 is CASSEGTFDAFF. DNA for the CDR3: TGTGCCAGCAGTGAAGGGACATTCGATGCTTTCTTT.

The V and J genes are TRBV4-2 and TRBJ1-1, with a weak D call TRBD1 (6 bases). The V end lost 2 bases, the J end lost 1 base, and 8 bases lay between the germline ends. The CDR3 runs 14 residues. Germline loops: CDR1 LGHNA, CDR2 YNFKEQ. CDR3 nucleotides: TGTGCCAGCAGCCAACTACAGGGGAACACTGAAGCTTTCTTT. This translates into CASSQLQGNTEAFF.

This rearrangement joins TRBV4-1 to TRBJ2-1; 9 nucleotides match TRBD2. The CDR3 consists of 15 residues. The J segment lost 0 bases and the V segment lost 4 bases, leaving 1 base of the junction unmatched. Germline lookup yields CDR1 MGHRA and CDR2 YSYEKL. The CDR3 is CASSRAGGSYNEQFF. The CDR3, as DNA: TGCGCCAGCAGCCGAGCGGGGGGCTCCTACAATGAGCAGTTCTTC.

The V and J genes are TRBV12-5 and TRBJ2-7; D possibly corresponds to TRBD1 (6 bases). CDR1 is LGHNT and CDR2 is FRNRAP in the germline V gene. This CDR3 comprises 14 residues. The V end lost 2 bases, the J end lost 6 bases, and 14 bases lay between the germline ends. The CDR3 reads CASGLLGATGEQYF. CDR3 coding DNA: TGTGCTAGTGGTTTGCTGGGGGCAACAGGCGAGCAGTACTTC.

V gene TRBV4-1 combines with J gene TRBJ1-5; 7 nucleotides agree with TRBD1. The CDR3 consists of 14 residues. Per germline, CDR1 MGHRA and CDR2 YSYEKL. J gave up 7 bases and V 3 bases, and 6 bases lay outside the gene matches. The CDR3, as DNA: TGCGCCAGCAGCCAGAAGACAGGGCACCAGCCCCAGCATTTT. This sequence encodes CASSQKTGHQPQHF.

The rearrangement joins TRBV7-3 to TRBJ2-3; 14 positions match TRBD2. CDR1 is SGHTA, CDR2 FQGTGA, per germline. CDR3 size: 16 residues. Trimming removed 5 bases from V and 4 bases from J; junction bases left unmatched: 5. CDR3 sequence (DNA): TGTGCCAGCAGCCCGGGACTAGCGGGGGTCGCAGATACGCAGTATTTT. Amino acid sequence: CASSPGLAGVADTQYF.